The rows below give T cell receptor beta chains drawn from one sample of a study of tumor-infiltrating lymphocytes in primary liver carcinoma. TCRdb processed the multiplex PCR reads anew with MiXCR; each CDR3 protein has one entry. The sample shows around 71,000 distinct CDR3 sequences, 70% to 75% of them seen only once. Material: liver tumor tissue from sampling region 4. Source of these receptors: a woman aged 55-70 years with primary liver carcinoma and hepatitis B virus infection. Each CDR3 is given with its conserved first and last residue. Fields, in order: D gene, clone size, V gene, J gene, CDR3 protein, CDR3 DNA. The D gene is left open where the match is weak. Part of the rows lack a size; the others show once, few, many or a class for expanded clones.

NA	NA	TRBV11-2	TRBJ2-4	CARSIEPASQAIKYF	TGTGCCAGAAGCATAGAACCGGCTAGCCAGGCCATTAAGTACTTC
TRBD2	NA	TRBV10-3	TRBJ2-7	CAISTKPGLAGNERYF	TGTGCCATCAGTACCAAACCGGGACTAGCGGGAAACGAGCGATACTTC
NA	many	TRBV14	TRBJ2-5	CASSRTTSRGETQYF	TGTGCCAGCAGCCGAACGACTAGTAGAGGAGAGACCCAGTACTTC
TRBD2	NA	TRBV11-2	TRBJ2-3	CANSSGLAGPDTQYF	TGTGCCAACAGCTCAGGATTAGCGGGACCAGATACGCAGTATTTT
TRBD2	many	TRBV25-1	TRBJ2-1	CASSGGLAENNEQFF	TGTGCCAGCAGTGGGGGACTAGCGGAGAACAATGAGCAGTTCTTC
NA	NA	TRBV21-1	TRBJ1-4	CASSHSSEEGIQKLFF	TGTGCCAGCAGCCATTCCTCAGAGGAGGGTATTCAAAAACTGTTTTTT
TRBD1	many	TRBV5-4	TRBJ2-1	CASSPGGTGSSNEQFF	TGTGCCAGCAGCCCCGGAGGGACAGGGTCATCAAATGAGCAGTTCTTC
NA	few	TRBV19	TRBJ2-5	CASSMGLFQETQYF	TGTGCCAGTAGTATGGGACTCTTCCAAGAGACCCAGTACTTC
TRBD1	many	TRBV5-1	TRBJ2-1	CASSLGGQRLQYNEQFF	TGCGCCAGCAGCTTGGGGGGACAGCGGCTTCAGTACAATGAGCAGTTCTTC
NA	NA	TRBV11-2	TRBJ2-3	CTSNLGGLTYTSDMQYF	TGTACCAGCAACTTAGGGGGACTAACGTACACGTCAGATATGCAGTATTTT
NA	many	TRBV6-5	TRBJ1-2	CASSPTSTYGYTF	TGTGCCAGCAGCCCAACATCTACCTATGGCTACACCTTC
NA	few	TRBV11-2	TRBJ2-3	CTSSPGLPTDTQYF	TGTACCAGCAGTCCGGGTTTACCCACAGATACGCAGTATTTT
NA	NA	TRBV29-1	TRBJ1-1	CSVGEMNTNTDAFF	TGCAGCGTTGGGGAAATGAATACGAACACTGACGCTTTCTTT
NA	few	TRBV2	TRBJ2-1	CARERRSSYNEQFF	TGTGCCAGGGAGCGGAGAAGCTCCTACAATGAGCAGTTCTTC
NA	NA	TRBV14	TRBJ2-7	CASSTRGRVSRSYEQYF	TGTGCCAGCAGCACCCGTGGACGCGTGAGTCGCTCCTACGAACAATACTTC
NA	NA	TRBV5-1	TRBJ2-2	CASSSLSRRGTNTGELFF	TGCGCCAGCAGCTCTTTGTCCCGGAGGGGAACGAACACCGGGGAGCTGTTTTTT
TRBD2	NA	TRBV19	TRBJ2-1	CASSIWGGEQFF	TGTGCCAGTAGTATATGGGGGGGTGAGCAGTTCTTC
NA	once	TRBV11-2	TRBJ1-5	CASSPNSSPGPPHHF	TGTGCCAGCAGCCCTAATAGCAGTCCTGGTCCGCCCCATCATTTT
NA	NA	TRBV10-3	TRBJ1-1	CTISESPGENTEAFF	TGTACCATCAGTGAGTCCCCAGGGGAGAACACTGAAGCTTTCTTT
TRBD2	NA	TRBV20-1	TRBJ2-7	CSASSGEPYEQYF	TGCAGTGCCTCTAGCGGGGAGCCCTACGAGCAGTACTTC
NA	NA	TRBV5-4	TRBJ2-5	CASSSEWGQETQYF	TGTGCCAGCAGTTCGGAGTGGGGCCAAGAGACCCAGTACTTC
NA	once	TRBV20-1	TRBJ1-5	CSAESGEVESNQPQHF	TGCAGTGCTGAGTCAGGGGAAGTGGAAAGCAATCAGCCCCAACATTTT
NA	NA	TRBV6-5	TRBJ2-1	CASDLGQPTYNEQFF	TGTGCCAGCGATCTCGGACAGCCGACCTACAATGAGCAGTTCTTC
TRBD2	NA	TRBV28	TRBJ2-1	CASRPWGGRSSSYNEQFF	TGTGCCAGCCGACCTTGGGGGGGACGGTCTAGCTCCTACAATGAGCAGTTCTTC
NA	many	TRBV7-8	TRBJ1-1	CASSLREVNTEAFF	TGTGCCAGCAGCTTAAGGGAGGTGAACACTGAAGCTTTCTTT
TRBD2	many	TRBV28	TRBJ2-2	CASSRLAGGSGELFF	TGTGCCAGCAGTAGACTAGCGGGAGGGTCCGGGGAGCTGTTTTTT
NA	many	TRBV12-5	TRBJ2-7	CASEGTGSYEQYF	TGTGCCAGTGAGGGGACCGGTTCCTACGAGCAGTACTTC
TRBD1	many	TRBV30	TRBJ2-2	CAWRPQGQVKIVGELFF	TGTGCCTGGAGACCACAGGGACAGGTTAAAATCGTCGGGGAGCTGTTTTTT
NA	NA	TRBV6-5	TRBJ1-1	CPISDLRTYGEAFF	TGTCCCATCAGTGACCTAAGGACATATGGCGAAGCTTTCTTT
TRBD2	NA	TRBV11-2	TRBJ2-1	CASSWTSGTGQFF	TGTGCCAGTAGCTGGACTAGCGGGACAGGGCAGTTCTTC
NA	NA	TRBV6-1	TRBJ2-1	CATRRTGSYNVQFF	TGTGCCACCCGGCGGACGGGCTCCTACAACGTGCAGTTCTTC
TRBD2	NA	TRBV12-3/TRBV12-4	TRBJ2-1	CASSLPSAGEVDEQFF	TGTGCCAGCAGCCTACCCTCAGCGGGAGAGGTTGATGAGCAGTTCTTC
NA	many	TRBV29-1	TRBJ1-4	CSVGGRGEKLFF	TGCAGCGTTGGTGGTCGGGGTGAAAAACTGTTTTTT
NA	NA	TRBV6-5	TRBJ2-6	CASSYDTGPSGANILTF	TGTGCCAGCAGTTACGATACTGGTCCTTCTGGGGCCAACATCCTGACTTTC
NA	few	TRBV7-9	TRBJ1-1	CASSLAPWQVNTEAFF	TGTGCCAGCAGCTTAGCGCCGTGGCAGGTGAACACTGAAGCTTTCTTT